This T cell receptor beta chain was sequenced in a study of blood T cell repertoires in COVID-19. Study context: Acute and convalescent COVID-19 samples came from the United States, Italy and Spain. T cells, B-cell-depleted T cells, or PBMCs supplied cDNA or gDNA.

What the recovered Cohort 3 donors had was two negative PCRs, clearance, or symptom resolution. CDR1 MDHEN and CDR2 SYDVKM come from the germline V gene. Trimming left V 5 bases short and J 0 bases short, with 10 bases between. The CDR3 extends over 14 amino acids. The sample holds one count of this clone. Repertoires were generated with immunoSEQ multiplex PCR, while TCRdb's copy carries only in-frame clones and drops some. The data show around 130,000 clones, 80% to 85% seen once. What was sequenced was PBMCs or T cells enriched from blood (not recorded which). The chain carries TRBV28 and TRBJ1-1, with D unresolved. This sequence originates from a man between 25 and 39 years old who had recovered from COVID-19. The CDR3 DNA follows: TGTGCCAGCAGTCACCCGCACATGAACACTGAAGCTTTCTTT. Translating it yields CASSHPHMNTEAFF. The complete variable domain, with remaining parts taken from reference TRBV28 and TRBJ1-1, reads DVKVTQSSRYLVKRTGEKVFLECVQDMDHENMFWYRQDPGLGLRLIYFSYDVKMKEKGDIPEGYSVSREKKERFSLILESASTNQTSMYLCASSHPHMNTEAFFGQGTRLTVV.